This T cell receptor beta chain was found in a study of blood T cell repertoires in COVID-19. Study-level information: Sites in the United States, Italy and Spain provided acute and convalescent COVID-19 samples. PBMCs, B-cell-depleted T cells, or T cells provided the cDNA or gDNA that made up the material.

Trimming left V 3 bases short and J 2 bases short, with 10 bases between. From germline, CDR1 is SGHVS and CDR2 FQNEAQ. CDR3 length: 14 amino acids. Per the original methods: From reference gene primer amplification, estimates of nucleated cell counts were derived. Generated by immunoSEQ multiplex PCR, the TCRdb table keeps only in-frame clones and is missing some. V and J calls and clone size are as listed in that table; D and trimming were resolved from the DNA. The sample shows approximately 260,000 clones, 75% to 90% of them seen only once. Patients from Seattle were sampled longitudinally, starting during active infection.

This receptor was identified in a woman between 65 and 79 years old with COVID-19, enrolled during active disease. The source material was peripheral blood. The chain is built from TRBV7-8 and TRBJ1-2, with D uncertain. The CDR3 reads CASSFAAANYGYTF. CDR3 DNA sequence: TGTGCCAGCAGCTTTGCGGCAGCCAACTATGGCTACACCTTC.